The 9 T cell receptor beta chains below all came from one sample that was sequenced in a study of tissue T cells after allogeneic stem cell transplantation. Method: immunoSEQ multiplex PCR; TCRdb's copy keeps in-frame clones and lacks some. This sample has several thousand clones; 30% to 40% occur once, and the top ten carry approximately 6.4%. Time point of the sample: mouse harvest day 14 after allogeneic transplant. Mouse grafts combined 10^7 T-cell-depleted bone marrow cells with 10^6 splenic CD5+ T cells. Sequencing input: skin. These receptors were obtained from a female BALB/c mouse given C57BL/6 T cells with graft-versus-host disease after an allogeneic hematopoietic cell transplant.

This clone was seen a few times. All gene names here are mouse names. The observed sequence ends 1 residue before the CDR3 terminus, with the missing tail filled in from the germline J gene. The chain joins TRBV3 to TRBJ2-1; 7 bases are shared with TRBD2. Germline CDR1 SNHLY, CDR2 FYNGKV (reference sequence). The V and J ends lost 3 bases and 1 base, in that order; junction bases with no gene match: 0. CDR3 length: 14 amino acids. The sequenced part of the CDR3 DNA is TGTGCCAGCAGCTTCTGGGGGAACTATGCTGAGCAGTTC. It encodes CASSFWGNYAEQF. The whole CDR3 reads CASSFWGNYAEQFF.

Note on this clone: Genes and germline come from the mouse. The sequenced fragment ends 1 residue before the CDR3 boundary, so the rest is inferred from the germline J gene. The chain links TRBV23 to TRBJ1-1; the table's D call, TRBD1, has no DNA check behind it. The CDR3 has 15 amino acids. Germline CDR1 is KGHTA and CDR2 is FQNQQP. CDR3 DNA, as far as it was read: TGCTCCAGCAGTGAATCGGGACAGTGGGACACAGAAGTCTTC. Amino acid sequence: CSSSESGQWDTEVF. The whole CDR3 is CSSSESGQWDTEVFF.

Points on this clone: The genes and germline here are from mouse. The read comes to an end 1 residue before the CDR3 does, leaving the germline J gene to fill in the end. V and J are TRBV26 and TRBJ1-2, with 8 bases matching TRBD1. The J segment lost 2 bases and the V segment lost 2 bases, leaving 1 base of the junction unmatched. CDR1 and CDR2 (germline): KGHPV, FQNQEV (reference sequence). CDR3 length equals 14 residues. The sequenced part of the CDR3 DNA is TGTGCCAGCAGTCTGCCAGGGGGCAACTCCGACTACACC. Translated, it gives CASSLPGGNSDYT. The full CDR3 is CASSLPGGNSDYTF.

This clone was observed a few times. Germline and genes here are mouse. The read terminates 1 residue ahead of where the CDR3 ends, so the germline J gene completes it. The chain is built from TRBV23 and TRBJ1-3; the table calls TRBD1, which could not be checked here. The CDR3 extends over 15 amino acids. In germline, CDR1 is KGHTA, CDR2 FQNQQP. The CDR3 loop is CSSSHGQGAGNTLYF. CDR3 DNA, as far as it was read: TGCTCCAGCAGTCATGGACAGGGGGCTGGAAATACGCTCTAT.

Of note for this clone: Genes and germline come from the mouse. Other DNA sequences within the sample encode an identical CDR3. CDR3 amino acids: CASSLQGDTEVFF. The CDR3 DNA, read in part, is TGTGCCAGCAGTCTACAGGGAGACACAGAAGTCTTC. This chain connects TRBV26 to TRBJ1-1; a weak D match, TRBD1 (6 bases). Read coverage stops 1 residue before the CDR3 terminus; the germline J gene supplies the remainder. Germline V gene sequence: CDR1 KGHPV, CDR2 FQNQEV (reference sequence). Between the trimmed V and J ends, which lost 3 bases and 3 bases, there was a span of 8 bases. The CDR3 extends over 13 amino acids.

About this clone itself: These gene names are mouse names. Sequencing ends 1 residue short of the CDR3 end; the germline J gene provides the rest. The V call is TRBV26, the J call TRBJ2-5; D not certain. This CDR3 has 13 amino acids. V lost 3 bases and J lost 1, with 5 bases in between. Per the germline V gene, CDR1 is KGHPV and CDR2 is FQNQEV (reference sequence). Incomplete CDR3 DNA: TGTGCCAGCAGTCTTAGGGACCAAGACACCCAGTAC. As protein: CASSLRDQDTQY. The whole CDR3 protein is CASSLRDQDTQYF.

In the case of this clone: Here the gene names and germline are mouse. The read terminates 1 residue before the CDR3 end, so the remaining end is supplied by the germline J gene. V gene TRBV24 combines with J gene TRBJ1-3, with D unresolved. Germline V gene data show CDR1 as KGHTA and CDR2 as FRNEEI. Deletions cut 6 bases from V and 0 bases from J, with 3 bases between. The CDR3 contains 12 residues. The CDR3 bases that were read are TGTGCCAGCAGAAATTCTGGAAATACGCTCTAT. Residues: CASRNSGNTLY. The full CDR3 is CASRNSGNTLYF.

This clone has just one count. Gene names refer to mouse genes. Read coverage stops 1 residue before the CDR3 terminus; the germline J gene supplies the remainder. V is TRBV15 and J is TRBJ2-7; 11 positions match TRBD2. This CDR3 has 15 amino acids. J lost 0 bases, V lost 6 bases, and 4 bases had no gene match. Germline-derived CDR1 and CDR2 are SGHND and FRSKSL. CDR3: CASSSTGGGSYEQYF. The covered CDR3 bases are TGTGCCAGCAGCTCGACTGGGGGGGGCTCCTATGAACAGTAC.

As for this clone: Gene names and germline match the mouse. Read sequence stops 1 residue before the CDR3 end, and the germline J gene provides the missing end. This chain links TRBV15 with TRBJ2-7, with TRBD1 matching 8 bases. CDR1 is SGHND, CDR2 FRSKSL, per germline. The CDR3 contains 12 residues. V was clipped by 6 bases and J by 4 bases; unmatched bases: 2. The CDR3 region is CASSRQGYEQYF. The part of the CDR3 DNA that was read is TGTGCCAGCAGCCGACAGGGGTATGAACAGTAC.